Listed below are T cell receptor beta chains from one sample, sequenced in a study of CD8+CD57+ T cells in acquired aplastic anemia. TCRdb re-derived calls from the reads in MiXCR, one entry per CDR3 protein. The sample yields around 430,000 distinct CDR3 sequences, around 30% seen once. The specimen was sorted CD4+, CD8+, or CD8+CD57+ T cells (not recorded which) from PBMCs. These receptors originate from a human donor with aplastic anemia. CDR3s include the opening cysteine and the closing phenylalanine or tryptophan. A D gene is named only where the DNA matches it firmly. Part of the rows lack a size; the others show once, few, many or a class for expanded clones.

>TRBV24-1|TRBD1|14|many|TRBJ2-5
TGTGCCACCAGTGACCCAACAGGGGGTGAGACCCAGTACTTC
CATSDPTGGETQYF
>TRBV2|-|11|-|TRBJ1-1
TGTGCCAGCAACTATTTCACTGAAGCTTTCTTT
CASNYFTEAFF
>TRBV10-3|-|13|many|TRBJ2-7
TGTGCCATCAGTGGGACACTGGTGGGGGAGCAGTACTTC
CAISGTLVGEQYF
>TRBV25-1|TRBD2|13|-|TRBJ2-3
TGTGCCAGCAGACCACGGGGGGTAGATACGCAGTATTTT
CASRPRGVDTQYF
>TRBV6-1|-|14|-|TRBJ1-1
TGTGCCGGCCGGGAGTGGCGGGAGAACACTGAAGCTTTCTTT
CAGREWRENTEAFF
>TRBV2|-|15|-|TRBJ2-5
TGTGCCAGCAGTGAGGCGCGTCCCCCACAAGAGACCCAGTACTTC
CASSEARPPQETQYF
>TRBV20-1|-|14|-|TRBJ1-3
TGCAGTGCTAGTAACCGGGCCTCTGGAAACACCATATATTTT
CSASNRASGNTIYF
>TRBV12-3/TRBV12-4|-|12|-|TRBJ1-1
TGTGCCAGCACCAGGGTTCGGACTGAAGCTTTCTTT
CASTRVRTEAFF
>TRBV4-2|-|15|few|TRBJ2-7
TGTGCCAGCAGCGTTAGCCCAGCGGAAACCTACGAGCAGTACTTC
CASSVSPAETYEQYF
>TRBV11-1|TRBD1|17|-|TRBJ1-2
TGTGCCAGCAGCTCGGCTGGGGTGGACAGGGCTATCTATGGCTACACCTTC
CASSSAGVDRAIYGYTF
>TRBV7-2|-|13|many|TRBJ1-2
TGTGCCAGCAGCCCGACAGAACGCTATGGCTACACCTTC
CASSPTERYGYTF
>TRBV4-3|-|15|-|TRBJ2-7
TGCGCCAGCAGCCCGGACTGGTCCTATTCCTACGAGCAGTACTTC
CASSPDWSYSYEQYF
>TRBV19|-|12|-|TRBJ2-1
TGTGCCAGTAGTGGGTCCTACACTGAGCAGTTCTTC
CASSGSYTEQFF
>TRBV15|-|15|many|TRBJ2-7
TGTGCCACCAGCAGAGATAACAGGGAATCCTACGAGCAGTACTTC
CATSRDNRESYEQYF
>TRBV10-3|TRBD1|14|few|TRBJ1-2
TGTGCCATCAGCCAAAGGGACAGGGGCTATGGCTACACCTTC
CAISQRDRGYGYTF
>TRBV2|-|14|many|TRBJ2-2
TGTGCCAGCCTGGGACTTAAGAGTACCGGGGAGCTGTTTTTT
CASLGLKSTGELFF
>TRBV7-6|-|16|many|TRBJ1-6
TGTGCCAGCAGCTTAGGGCCAGGGCTCTATAATTCACCCCTCCACTTT
CASSLGPGLYNSPLHF
>TRBV4-3|-|15|few|TRBJ1-5
TGCGCCAGCAGCCCCTCGGGAAGATCCAATCAGCCCCAGCATTTT
CASSPSGRSNQPQHF
>TRBV20-1|TRBD1|14|few|TRBJ2-1
TGCAGTGCTAGTAGGGACAGCTATTACAATGAGCAGTTCTTC
CSASRDSYYNEQFF
>TRBV5-8|TRBD1|15|few|TRBJ1-1
TGTGCCAGCAGCTGGGTGGACAGGGACGGCGCTGAAGCTTTCTTT
CASSWVDRDGAEAFF
>TRBV27|-|15|few|TRBJ1-2
TGTGCCAGCAGTAAAACACTCGGGACGGCGAATGGCTACACCTTC
CASSKTLGTANGYTF
>TRBV15|-|15|many|TRBJ2-7
TGTGCCACCAGCCTTACCCCGACACGTTCCTACGAGCAGTACTTC
CATSLTPTRSYEQYF
>TRBV7-2|-|13|many|TRBJ2-3
TGTGCCAGCAGTACCCGACCCACAGATACGCAGTATTTT
CASSTRPTDTQYF
>TRBV30|TRBD2|16|-|TRBJ2-7
TGTGCCTGGAGTGCGTTAGCGGGGAGGGGGGCCTACGAGCAGTACTTC
CAWSALAGRGAYEQYF
>TRBV14|-|13|-|TRBJ2-7
TGTGCCAGCAGTGAGGGACGCCTCGGCGAGCAGTACTTC
CASSEGRLGEQYF
>TRBV7-6|-|14|few|TRBJ2-5
TGTGCCAGCAGCTTAGGACGGGAGCAAGAGACCCAGTACTTC
CASSLGREQETQYF
>TRBV20-1|-|12|-|TRBJ2-3
TGCAGTGCGACTAGAGGGGTATATACGCAGTATTTT
CSATRGVYTQYF
>TRBV19|TRBD1|15|-|TRBJ2-5
TGTGCCGGTAGTGTCGGGACAGGGTCTTCGGAGACCCAGTACTTC
CAGSVGTGSSETQYF
>TRBV7-9|TRBD1|15|many|TRBJ1-2
TGTGCCAGCAGCTGGAACAGGGGCCGTGACTATGGCTACACCTTC
CASSWNRGRDYGYTF
>TRBV6-1|-|11|many|TRBJ1-2
TGTGCCAGCACGAGTCTCTATGGCTACACCTTC
CASTSLYGYTF
>TRBV14|TRBD2|16|few|TRBJ2-7
TGTGCCAGCAGCCTATGGAGACTAGCGGGGATATACGAGCAGTACTTC
CASSLWRLAGIYEQYF
>TRBV19|TRBD1|15|-|TRBJ1-5
TGTGCCAGTAGTATAGAGACAGGGGGCCAGCAGCCCCAGCATTTT
CASSIETGGQQPQHF
>TRBV2|TRBD2|15|-|TRBJ2-5
TGTGCCAGCAGAGACCTAGCGGGAGTAAAAGAGACCCAGTACTTC
CASRDLAGVKETQYF
>TRBV12-3/TRBV12-4|-|14|-|TRBJ2-1
TGTGCCAGCAGCCCTGGACCGCTCTACAATGAGCAGTTCTTC
CASSPGPLYNEQFF
>TRBV28|TRBD1|15|-|TRBJ1-2
TGTGCCAGCAGGCCTCAGGGGGCGCGGGGCTATGGCTACACCTTC
CASRPQGARGYGYTF
>TRBV10-1|-|14|many|TRBJ2-5
TGCGCCAGCAGTGACGGGGACGGGGTAGAGACCCAGTACTTC
CASSDGDGVETQYF